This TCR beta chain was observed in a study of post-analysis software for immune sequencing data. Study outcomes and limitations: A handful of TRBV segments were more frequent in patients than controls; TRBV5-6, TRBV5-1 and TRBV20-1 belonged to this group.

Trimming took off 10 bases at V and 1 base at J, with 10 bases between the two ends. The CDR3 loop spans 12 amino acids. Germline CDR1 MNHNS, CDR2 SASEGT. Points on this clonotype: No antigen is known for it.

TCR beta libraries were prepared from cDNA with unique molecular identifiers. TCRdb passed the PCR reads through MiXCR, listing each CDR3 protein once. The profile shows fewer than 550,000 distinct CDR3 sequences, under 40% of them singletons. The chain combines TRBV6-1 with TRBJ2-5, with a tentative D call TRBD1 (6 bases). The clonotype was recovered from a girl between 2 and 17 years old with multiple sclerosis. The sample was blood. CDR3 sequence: CAIGQLQETQYF. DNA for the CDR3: TGTGCCATCGGACAGCTCCAAGAGACCCAGTACTTC.